This section outlines one TCR beta chain sequence together with its context. The V and J ends lost 3 bases and 7 bases respectively, with 12 bases between them. The CDR3 totals 14 residues. Per germline, CDR1 LGHDT and CDR2 YNNKEL (reference sequence). The data derive from a study of T cells in Graves' hyperthyroidism and ophthalmopathy. Amplification yielded TCR beta CDR3 regions, with RNA transcripts as the source. HTBI primers were the set used in a first-round RT-PCR of the TCR CDR3. TCRdb reanalysed the multiplex PCR reads using MiXCR and keeps one entry per CDR3 protein. The table records over 400,000 distinct CDR3 sequences, over 12% of them present only once.

The source material was blood. This chain links TRBV3-1 with TRBJ2-2, with D unresolved. The receptor was derived from a young man with Graves' ophthalmopathy. The CDR3 loop reads CASSQGQGGGELFF. CDR3 sequence (DNA): TGTGCCAGCAGCCAGGGCCAAGGCGGCGGGGAGCTGTTTTTT.